The entry that follows covers one TCR beta chain sequence. Its antigen is still unknown. TCRdb keeps only in-frame clones here, not all; method: immunoSEQ multiplex PCR. Found here are under 200,000 clones, less than 90% of them singletons; the top ten hold 4.5% to 7%. The CDR3 totals 14 residues. With 6 bases removed from V and 0 bases from J, the gap between germline ends came to 12 bases. Per germline, CDR1 MDHEN and CDR2 SYDVKM. This sample is part of a study of cytomegalovirus exposure and HLA in healthy donors. Study outcomes and limitations: The authors enumerated roughly 180 TCR beta chains as linked to cytomegalovirus.

The donors were in the roughly 120-subject validation cohort, distinct from the approximately 670-subject first cohort. The rearrangement joins TRBV28 to TRBJ2-7, with D perhaps assigned TRBD1 or TRBD2 (5 bases each). The TCR was taken from a woman aged 25 to 45 in good health and CMV-seronegative. Source material: PBMCs. This CDR3 is CASSPGRVSYEQYF. The CDR3 DNA follows: TGTGCCAGCAGCCCGGGACGGGTCTCCTACGAGCAGTACTTC. Full variable domain (missing parts from reference TRBV28 and TRBJ2-7): DVKVTQSSRYLVKRTGEKVFLECVQDMDHENMFWYRQDPGLGLRLIYFSYDVKMKEKGDIPEGYSVSREKKERFSLILESASTNQTSMYLCASSPGRVSYEQYFGPGTRLTVT.